This T cell receptor beta chain was captured in a study of blood T cells in healthy people across ages. Together with a sample-barcoded 5' primer, a J-beta primer mix was included in a second PCR lasting about 7 to 12 cycles. Each CDR3 protein is one row after TCRdb ran MiXCR on the 5' RACE reads. This sample yields more than 550,000 distinct CDR3 sequences, of which about 20% are seen a single time; roughly 22% belongs to the top ten. This clonotype was seen a handful of times. The sequence came from a man aged 65 to 79 in good health. The sample comprised blood.

CDR3 nucleotides: TGCGCCAGCAGCTTCCTACGAGGGGAGGGTGACGAGCAGTACTTC. Protein: CASSFLRGEGDEQYF. This chain joins TRBV5-1 and TRBJ2-7; 7 positions match TRBD2. This CDR3 region has 15 residues. CDR1 is SGHRS, CDR2 YFSETQ, per germline. With 2 bases clipped from V and 5 bases from J, the junction kept 10 bases outside the gene matches.